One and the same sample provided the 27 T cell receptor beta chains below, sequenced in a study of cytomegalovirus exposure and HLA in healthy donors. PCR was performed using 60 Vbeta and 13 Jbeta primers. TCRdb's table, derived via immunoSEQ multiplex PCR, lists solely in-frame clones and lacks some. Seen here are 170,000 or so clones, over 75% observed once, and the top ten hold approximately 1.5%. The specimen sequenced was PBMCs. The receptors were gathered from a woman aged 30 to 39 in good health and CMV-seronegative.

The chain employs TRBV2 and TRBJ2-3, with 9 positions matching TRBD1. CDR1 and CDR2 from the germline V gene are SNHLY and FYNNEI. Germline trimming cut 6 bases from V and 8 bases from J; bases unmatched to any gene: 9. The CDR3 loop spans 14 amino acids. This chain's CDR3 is CASRGQGGRGTQYF. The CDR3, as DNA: TGTGCCAGCAGGGGACAGGGAGGTAGAGGTACGCAGTATTTT.

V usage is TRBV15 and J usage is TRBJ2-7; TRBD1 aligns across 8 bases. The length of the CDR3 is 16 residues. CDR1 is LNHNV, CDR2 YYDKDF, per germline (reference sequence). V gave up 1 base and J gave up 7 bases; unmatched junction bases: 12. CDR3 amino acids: CATSRGTGGVGEEQYF. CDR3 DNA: TGTGCCACCAGCAGAGGAACAGGGGGAGTAGGCGAGGAGCAGTACTTC.

The CDR3 protein is CASSPPRQGRPYEQYF. The CDR3 DNA reads as TGTGCCAGCAGTCCCCCCCGACAGGGGCGACCCTACGAGCAGTACTTC. The chain is built from TRBV27 and TRBJ2-7; TRBD1 aligns across 8 bases. The CDR3 extends over 16 amino acids. Germline V gene sequence: CDR1 MNHEY, CDR2 SMNVEV (reference sequence). The V segment lost 5 bases and the J segment 2 bases; nucleotides outside the gene matches: 11.

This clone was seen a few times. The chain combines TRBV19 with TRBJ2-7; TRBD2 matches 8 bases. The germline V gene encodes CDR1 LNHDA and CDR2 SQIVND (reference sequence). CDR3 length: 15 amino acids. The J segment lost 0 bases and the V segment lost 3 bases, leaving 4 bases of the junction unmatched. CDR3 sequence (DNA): TGTGCCAGTAGTATGGCGGGGACTAGCTCCTACGAGCAGTACTTC. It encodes CASSMAGTSSYEQYF.

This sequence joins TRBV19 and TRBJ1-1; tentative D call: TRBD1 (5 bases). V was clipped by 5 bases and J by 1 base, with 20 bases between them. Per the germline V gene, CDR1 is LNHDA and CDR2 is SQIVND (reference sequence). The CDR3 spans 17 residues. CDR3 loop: CASSVRPWGTENTEAFF. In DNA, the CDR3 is TGTGCCAGTAGTGTACGCCCTTGGGGCACAGAGAACACTGAAGCTTTCTTT.

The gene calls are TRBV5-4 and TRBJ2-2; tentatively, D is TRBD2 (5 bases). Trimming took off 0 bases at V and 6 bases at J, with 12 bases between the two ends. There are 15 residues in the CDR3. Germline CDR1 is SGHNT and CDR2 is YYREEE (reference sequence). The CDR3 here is CASSLGRSEPGELFF. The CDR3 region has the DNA TGTGCCAGCAGCTTGGGGAGGTCTGAGCCCGGGGAGCTGTTTTTT.

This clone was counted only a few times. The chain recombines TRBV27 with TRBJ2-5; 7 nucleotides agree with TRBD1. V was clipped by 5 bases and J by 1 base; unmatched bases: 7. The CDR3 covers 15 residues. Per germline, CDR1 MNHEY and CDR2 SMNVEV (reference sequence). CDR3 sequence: CASSPWTGGQETQYF. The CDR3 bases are TGTGCCAGCAGTCCCTGGACAGGCGGCCAAGAGACCCAGTACTTC.

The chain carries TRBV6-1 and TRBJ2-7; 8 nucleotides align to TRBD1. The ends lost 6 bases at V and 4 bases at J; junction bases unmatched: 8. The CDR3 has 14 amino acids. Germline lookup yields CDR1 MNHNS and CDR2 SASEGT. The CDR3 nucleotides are TGTGCCAGCAGGGCCAGGGGGCGCGGGTACGAGCAGTACTTC. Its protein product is CASRARGRGYEQYF.

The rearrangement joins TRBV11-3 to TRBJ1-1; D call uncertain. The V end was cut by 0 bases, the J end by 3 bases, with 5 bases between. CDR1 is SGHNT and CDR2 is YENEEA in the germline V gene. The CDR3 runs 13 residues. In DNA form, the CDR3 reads TGTGCCAGCAGCTTAGAACGGTACACTGAAGCTTTCTTT. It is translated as CASSLERYTEAFF.

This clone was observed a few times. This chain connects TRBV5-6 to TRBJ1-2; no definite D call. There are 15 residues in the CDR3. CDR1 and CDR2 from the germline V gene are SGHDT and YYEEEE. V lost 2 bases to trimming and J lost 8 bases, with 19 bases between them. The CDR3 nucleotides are TGTGCCAGCAGCTTTTACCGAACCGGGGTTTACGGCTACACCTTC. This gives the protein CASSFYRTGVYGYTF. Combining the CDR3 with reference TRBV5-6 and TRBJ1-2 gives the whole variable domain DAGVTQSPTHLIKTRGQQVTLRCSPKSGHDTVSWYQQALGQGPQFIFQYYEEEERQRGNFPDRFSGHQFPNYSSELNVNALLLGDSALYLCASSFYRTGVYGYTFGSGTRLTVV.

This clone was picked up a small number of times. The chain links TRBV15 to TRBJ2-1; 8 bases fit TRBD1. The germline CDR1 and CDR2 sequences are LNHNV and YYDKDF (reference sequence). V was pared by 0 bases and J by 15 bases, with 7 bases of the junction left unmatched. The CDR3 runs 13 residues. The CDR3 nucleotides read TGTGCCACCAGCAGAGATGGGGGGACAGGAGGGTTCTTC. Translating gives CATSRDGGTGGFF.

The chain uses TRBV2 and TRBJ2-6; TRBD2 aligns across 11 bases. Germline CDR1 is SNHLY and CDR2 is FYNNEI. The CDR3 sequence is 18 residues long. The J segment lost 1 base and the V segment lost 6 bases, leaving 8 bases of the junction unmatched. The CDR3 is CASRGTSGGRSGANVLTF. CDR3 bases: TGTGCCAGCAGGGGAACTAGCGGGGGACGTTCTGGGGCCAACGTCCTGACTTTC. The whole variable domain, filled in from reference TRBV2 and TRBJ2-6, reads EPEVTQTPSHQVTQMGQEVILRCVPISNHLYFYWYRQILGQKVEFLVSFYNNEISEKSEIFDDQFSVERPDGSNFTLKIRSTKLEDSAMYFCASRGTSGGRSGANVLTFGAGSRLTVL.

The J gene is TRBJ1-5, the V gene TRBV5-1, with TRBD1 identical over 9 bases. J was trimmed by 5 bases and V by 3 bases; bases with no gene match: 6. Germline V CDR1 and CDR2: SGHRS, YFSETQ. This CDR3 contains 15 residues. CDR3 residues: CASSWGTGLDQPQHF. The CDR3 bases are TGCGCCAGCAGCTGGGGGACAGGGTTGGATCAGCCCCAGCATTTT.

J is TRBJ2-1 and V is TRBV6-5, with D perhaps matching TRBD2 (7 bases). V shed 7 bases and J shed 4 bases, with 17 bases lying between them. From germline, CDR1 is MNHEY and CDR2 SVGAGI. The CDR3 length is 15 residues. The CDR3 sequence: CASKIDGGPYNEQFF. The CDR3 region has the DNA TGTGCCAGCAAAATCGACGGGGGGCCTTACAATGAGCAGTTCTTC.

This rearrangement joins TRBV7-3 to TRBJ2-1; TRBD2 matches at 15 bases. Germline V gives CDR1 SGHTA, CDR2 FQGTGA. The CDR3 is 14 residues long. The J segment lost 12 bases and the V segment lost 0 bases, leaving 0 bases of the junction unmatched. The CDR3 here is CASSLTGLAGGQFF. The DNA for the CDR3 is TGTGCCAGCAGCTTAACGGGACTAGCGGGGGGGCAGTTCTTC.

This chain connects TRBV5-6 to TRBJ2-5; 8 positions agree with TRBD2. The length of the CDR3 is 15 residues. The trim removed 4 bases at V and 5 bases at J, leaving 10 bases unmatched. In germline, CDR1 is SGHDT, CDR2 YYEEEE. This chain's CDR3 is CASSPLSGGPETQYF. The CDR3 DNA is TGTGCCAGCAGCCCCCTTTCGGGGGGGCCCGAGACCCAGTACTTC.

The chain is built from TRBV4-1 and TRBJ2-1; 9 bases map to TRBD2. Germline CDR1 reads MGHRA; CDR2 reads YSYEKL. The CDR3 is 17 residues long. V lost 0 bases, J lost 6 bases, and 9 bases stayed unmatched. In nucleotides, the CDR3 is TGCGCCAGCAGCCAAGAGGGCCTAGCGGGGTTGGGCAATGAGCAGTTCTTC. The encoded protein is CASSQEGLAGLGNEQFF.

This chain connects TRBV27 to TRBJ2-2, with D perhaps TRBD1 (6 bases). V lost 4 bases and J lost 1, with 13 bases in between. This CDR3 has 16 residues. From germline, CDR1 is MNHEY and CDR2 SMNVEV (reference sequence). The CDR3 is CASSWGTRGNTGELFF. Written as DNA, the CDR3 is TGTGCCAGCAGTTGGGGGACAAGGGGGAACACCGGGGAGCTGTTTTTT.

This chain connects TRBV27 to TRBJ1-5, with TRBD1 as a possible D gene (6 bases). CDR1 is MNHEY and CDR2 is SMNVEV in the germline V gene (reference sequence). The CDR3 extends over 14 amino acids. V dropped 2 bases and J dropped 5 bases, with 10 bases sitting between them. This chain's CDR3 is CASSLVAGDQPQHF. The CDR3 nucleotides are TGTGCCAGCAGTTTAGTGGCAGGGGATCAGCCCCAGCATTTT.

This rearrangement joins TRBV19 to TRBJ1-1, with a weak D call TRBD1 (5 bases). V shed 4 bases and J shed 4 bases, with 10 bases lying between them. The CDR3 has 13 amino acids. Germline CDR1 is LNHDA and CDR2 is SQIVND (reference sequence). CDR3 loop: CASSTAGGTEAFF. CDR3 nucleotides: TGTGCCAGTAGTACGGCCGGGGGCACTGAAGCTTTCTTT.

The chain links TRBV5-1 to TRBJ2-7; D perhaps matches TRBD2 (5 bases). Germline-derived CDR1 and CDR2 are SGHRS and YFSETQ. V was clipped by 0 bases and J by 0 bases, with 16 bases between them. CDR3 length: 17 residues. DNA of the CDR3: TGCGCCAGCAGCTTGGGGTTCGGGGAGACCAGCTCCTACGAGCAGTACTTC. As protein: CASSLGFGETSSYEQYF.

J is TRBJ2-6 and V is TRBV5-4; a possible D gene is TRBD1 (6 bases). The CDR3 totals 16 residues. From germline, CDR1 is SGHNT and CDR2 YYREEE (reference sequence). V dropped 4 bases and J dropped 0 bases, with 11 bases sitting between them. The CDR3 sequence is CASSLRTASGANVLTF. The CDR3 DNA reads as TGTGCCAGCAGCCTAAGGACAGCCTCTGGGGCCAACGTCCTGACTTTC.

This CDR3 is CASSLDGATNEKLFF. In nucleotides, the CDR3 is TGCGCCAGCAGCTTGGACGGAGCAACTAATGAAAAACTGTTTTTT. The chain combines TRBV5-1 with TRBJ1-4; D remains ambiguous. V was shortened by 0 bases and J by 0 bases, with 6 bases between the two germline ends. Germline values: CDR1 SGHRS, CDR2 YFSETQ. The CDR3 spans 15 residues.

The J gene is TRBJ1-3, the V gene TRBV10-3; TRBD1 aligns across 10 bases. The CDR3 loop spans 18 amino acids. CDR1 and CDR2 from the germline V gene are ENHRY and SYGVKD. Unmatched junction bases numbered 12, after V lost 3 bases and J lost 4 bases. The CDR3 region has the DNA TGTGCCATCAGTGAACCCAGCCCGGACAGGGGGGCGGGAAACACCATATATTTT. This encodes CAISEPSPDRGAGNTIYF.

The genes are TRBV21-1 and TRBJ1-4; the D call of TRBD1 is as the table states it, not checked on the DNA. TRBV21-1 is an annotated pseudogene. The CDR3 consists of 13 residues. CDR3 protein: CASSRTGDEKLFF. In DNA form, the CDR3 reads TGTGCCAGCAGCCGGACAGGGGATGAAAAACTGTTTTTT.

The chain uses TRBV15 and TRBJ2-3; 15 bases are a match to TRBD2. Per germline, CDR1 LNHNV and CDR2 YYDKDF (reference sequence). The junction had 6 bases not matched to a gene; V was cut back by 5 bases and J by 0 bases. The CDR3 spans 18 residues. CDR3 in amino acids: CATSGGLAGGQSTDTQYF. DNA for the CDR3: TGTGCCACCAGCGGGGGACTAGCGGGGGGCCAGAGCACAGATACGCAGTATTTT.

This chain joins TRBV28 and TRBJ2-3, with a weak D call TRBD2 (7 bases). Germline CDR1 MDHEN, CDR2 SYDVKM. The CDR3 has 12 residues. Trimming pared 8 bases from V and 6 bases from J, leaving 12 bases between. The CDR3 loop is CASGGAGDTQYF. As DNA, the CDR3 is TGTGCCAGCGGGGGGGCAGGGGATACGCAGTATTTT.